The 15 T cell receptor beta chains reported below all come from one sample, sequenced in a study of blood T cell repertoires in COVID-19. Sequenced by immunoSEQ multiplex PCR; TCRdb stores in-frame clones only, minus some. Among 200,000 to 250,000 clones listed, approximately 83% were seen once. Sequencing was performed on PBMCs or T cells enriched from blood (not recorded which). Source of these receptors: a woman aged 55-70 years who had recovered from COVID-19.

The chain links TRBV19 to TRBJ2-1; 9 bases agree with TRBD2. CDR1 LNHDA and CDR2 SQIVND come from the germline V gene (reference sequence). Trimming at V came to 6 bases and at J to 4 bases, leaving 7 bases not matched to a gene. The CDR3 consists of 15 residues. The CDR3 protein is CASSALAGRYNEQFF. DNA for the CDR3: TGTGCCAGTAGCGCCCTAGCGGGGAGATACAATGAGCAGTTCTTC.

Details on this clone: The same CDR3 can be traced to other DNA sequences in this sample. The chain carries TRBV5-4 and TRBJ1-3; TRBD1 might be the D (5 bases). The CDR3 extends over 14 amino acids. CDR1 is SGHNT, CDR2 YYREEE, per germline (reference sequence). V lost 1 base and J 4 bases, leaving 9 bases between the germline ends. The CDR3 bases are TGTGCCAGCAGCTTGCAGGGTTCCGGAAACACCATATATTTT. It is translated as CASSLQGSGNTIYF.

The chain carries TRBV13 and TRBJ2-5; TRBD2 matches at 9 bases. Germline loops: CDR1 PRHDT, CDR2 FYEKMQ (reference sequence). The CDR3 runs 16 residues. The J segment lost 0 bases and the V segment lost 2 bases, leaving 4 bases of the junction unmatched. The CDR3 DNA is TGTGCCAGCAGCTTAAGACTAGCGGAGGACCAAGAGACCCAGTACTTC. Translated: CASSLRLAEDQETQYF.

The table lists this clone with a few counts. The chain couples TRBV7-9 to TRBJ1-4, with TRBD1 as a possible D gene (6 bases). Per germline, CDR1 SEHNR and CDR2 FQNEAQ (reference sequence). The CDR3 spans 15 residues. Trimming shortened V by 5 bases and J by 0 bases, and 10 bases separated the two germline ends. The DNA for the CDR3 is TGTGCCAGCAGCCCTCGGACAGCAACTAATGAAAAACTGTTTTTT. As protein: CASSPRTATNEKLFF. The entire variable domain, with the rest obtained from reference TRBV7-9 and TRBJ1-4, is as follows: DTGVSQNPRHKITKRGQNVTFRCDPISEHNRLYWYRQTLGQGPEFLTYFQNEAQLEKSRLLSDRFSAERPKGSFSTLEIQRTEQGDSAMYLCASSPRTATNEKLFFGSGTQLSVL.

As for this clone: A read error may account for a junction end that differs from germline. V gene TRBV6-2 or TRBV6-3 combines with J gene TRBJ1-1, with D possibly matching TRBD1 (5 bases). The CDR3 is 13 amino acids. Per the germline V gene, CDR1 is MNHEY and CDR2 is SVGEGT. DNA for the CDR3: TGTGCCAGCAGTTACTCGAGCGACAGACCCGCCGACTTT. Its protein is CASSYSSDRPADF.

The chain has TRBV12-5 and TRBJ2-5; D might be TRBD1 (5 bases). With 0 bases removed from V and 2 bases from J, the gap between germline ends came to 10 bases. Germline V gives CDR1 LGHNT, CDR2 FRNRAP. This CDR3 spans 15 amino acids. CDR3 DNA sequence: TGTGCTAGTGGTTTGGTAGGGGCAGGTCAAGAGACCCAGTACTTC. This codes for CASGLVGAGQETQYF.

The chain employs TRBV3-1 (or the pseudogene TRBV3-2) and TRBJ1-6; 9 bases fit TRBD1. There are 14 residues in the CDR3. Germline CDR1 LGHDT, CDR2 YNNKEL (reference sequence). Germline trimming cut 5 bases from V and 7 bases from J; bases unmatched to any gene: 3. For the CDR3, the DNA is TGTGCCAGCAGCTGGACAGGGGTCAATTCACCCCTCCACTTT. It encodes CASSWTGVNSPLHF.

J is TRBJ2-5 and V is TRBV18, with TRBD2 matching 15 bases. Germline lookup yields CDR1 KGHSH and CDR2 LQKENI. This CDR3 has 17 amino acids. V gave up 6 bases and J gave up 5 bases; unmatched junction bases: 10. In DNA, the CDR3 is TGTGCCAGCTCCCCCTTTGGACTAGCGGGAGGGCGTGAGACCCAGTACTTC. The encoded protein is CASSPFGLAGGRETQYF.

The CDR3: CASSLSLAAQETQYF. The CDR3 DNA reads as TGTGCCAGCAGTTTATCCCTCGCGGCCCAAGAGACCCAGTACTTC. V and J are TRBV27 and TRBJ2-5; D gene uncertain. The CDR3 covers 15 residues. Germline CDR1 MNHEY, CDR2 SMNVEV (reference sequence). V was trimmed by 0 bases and J by 1 base, leaving 9 bases between them.

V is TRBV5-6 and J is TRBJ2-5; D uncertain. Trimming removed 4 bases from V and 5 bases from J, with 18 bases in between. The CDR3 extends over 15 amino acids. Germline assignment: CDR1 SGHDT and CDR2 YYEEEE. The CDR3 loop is CASSDSAYYGETQYF. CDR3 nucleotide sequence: TGTGCCAGCAGCGACTCCGCCTACTATGGGGAGACCCAGTACTTC.

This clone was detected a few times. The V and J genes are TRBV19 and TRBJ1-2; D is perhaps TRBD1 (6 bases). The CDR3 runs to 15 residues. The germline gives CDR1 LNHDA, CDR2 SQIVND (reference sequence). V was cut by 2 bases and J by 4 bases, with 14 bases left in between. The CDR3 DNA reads TGTGCCAGTAGTATAAGCCCCAGGGGCGGCTATGGCTACACCTTC. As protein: CASSISPRGGYGYTF.

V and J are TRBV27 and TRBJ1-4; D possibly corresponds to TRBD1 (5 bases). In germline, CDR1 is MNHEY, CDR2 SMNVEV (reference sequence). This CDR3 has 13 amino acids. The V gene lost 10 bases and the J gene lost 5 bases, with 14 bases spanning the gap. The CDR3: CATSDRGNEKLFF. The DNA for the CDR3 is TGTGCCACCTCGGACCGGGGGAATGAAAAACTGTTTTTT.

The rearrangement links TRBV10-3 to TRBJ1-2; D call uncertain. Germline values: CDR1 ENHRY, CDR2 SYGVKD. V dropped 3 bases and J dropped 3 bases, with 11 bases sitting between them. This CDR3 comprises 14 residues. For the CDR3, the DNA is TGTGCCATCAGTGAAGACCCGAGGGACTATGGCTACACCTTC. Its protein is CAISEDPRDYGYTF.

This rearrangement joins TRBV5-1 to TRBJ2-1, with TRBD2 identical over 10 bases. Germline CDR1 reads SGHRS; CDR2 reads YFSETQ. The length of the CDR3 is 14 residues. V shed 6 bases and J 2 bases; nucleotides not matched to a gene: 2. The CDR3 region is CASKLAGTYNEQFF. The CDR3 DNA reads TGCGCCAGCAAACTAGCGGGGACCTACAATGAGCAGTTCTTC. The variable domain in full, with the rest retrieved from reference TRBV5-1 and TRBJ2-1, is KAGVTQTPRYLIKTRGQQVTLSCSPISGHRSVSWYQQTPGQGLQFLFEYFSETQRNKGNFPGRFSGRQFSNSRSEMNVSTLELGDSALYLCASKLAGTYNEQFFGPGTRLTVL.

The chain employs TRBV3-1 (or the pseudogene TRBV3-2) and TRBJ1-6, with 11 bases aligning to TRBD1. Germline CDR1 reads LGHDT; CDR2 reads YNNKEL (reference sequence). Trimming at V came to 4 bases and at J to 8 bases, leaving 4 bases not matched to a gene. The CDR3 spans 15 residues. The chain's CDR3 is CASSPRTGGDSPLHF. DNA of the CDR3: TGTGCCAGCAGCCCACGGACAGGGGGCGATTCACCCCTCCACTTT.